This T cell receptor (beta chain) was captured by sequencing in a study of blood T cell repertoires in COVID-19. Overall study context: The analysed material was cDNA or gDNA that came from T cells, B-cell-depleted T cells, or PBMCs.

Produced via immunoSEQ multiplex PCR; TCRdb's table is partial and in-frame only. The sample yields more than 250,000 clones, roughly nine tenths seen once. This clone was found a few times. Germline V gene sequence: CDR1 MNHEY, CDR2 SMNVEV (reference sequence). With 3 bases clipped from V and 4 bases from J, the junction kept 11 bases outside the gene matches. The CDR3 covers 16 residues. The study drew participants aged about 18 to 95 years from 20 to 30 US areas. Participants' own reports of clinical history determined their cohort assignment. Before being deemed recovered, Cohort 3 donors had two negative PCRs, clearance, or symptom resolution.

Material: PBMCs or T cells enriched from blood (not recorded which). V and J are TRBV27 and TRBJ1-2, with 7 bases aligning to TRBD1. The source of this sequence is a woman aged 25-40 years who had recovered from COVID-19. The CDR3 region has the DNA TGTGCCAGCAGTTTCTCCCGACAGGGTGGGGGCTATGGCTACACCTTC. Amino acids: CASSFSRQGGGYGYTF.